One sample yielded the 26 T cell receptor beta chains listed below, sequenced in a study of identifying expanded T cells in peripheral blood. Libraries were prepared by immunoSEQ multiplex PCR; TCRdb keeps only in-frame clonotypes and omits some of them. The sample shows about 90,000 clones, around 90% of them seen only once. Sequencing was carried out using blood. Receptors originate from a person aged 18 to 75 in good health.

The V and J genes are TRBV19 and TRBJ1-2; D uncertain. Looked up from germline, CDR1 is LNHDA and CDR2 is SQIVND (reference sequence). The V end lost 0 bases, the J end lost 7 bases, and 15 bases lay between the germline ends. The CDR3 runs 15 residues. CDR3 residues: CASSIDPAENGGYTF. DNA of the CDR3: TGTGCCAGTAGTATAGATCCAGCGGAGAATGGTGGCTACACCTTC.

The chain couples TRBV19 to TRBJ1-1; 9 nucleotides agree with TRBD1. From germline, CDR1 is LNHDA and CDR2 SQIVND (reference sequence). The length of the CDR3 is 13 residues. V gave up 7 bases and J gave up 11 bases; unmatched junction bases: 11. The chain's CDR3 is CASNLQGAGRAFF. The CDR3 DNA follows: TGTGCCAGTAACTTACAGGGGGCGGGTAGGGCTTTCTTT. The full variable domain, with the rest looked up from reference TRBV19 and TRBJ1-1, is DGGITQSPKYLFRKEGQNVTLSCEQNLNHDAMYWYRQDPGQGLRLIYYSQIVNDFQKGDIAEGYSVSREKKESFPLTVTSAQKNPTAFYLCASNLQGAGRAFFGQGTRLTVV.

The chain carries TRBV6-1 and TRBJ1-6; 7 positions match TRBD1. Germline loops: CDR1 MNHNS, CDR2 SASEGT. The CDR3 is 15 residues long. V lost 6 bases, J lost 8 bases, and 10 bases stayed unmatched. DNA for the CDR3: TGTGCCAGCAGATCGACAGGGACAGCCCATTCACCCCTCCACTTT. Translating it yields CASRSTGTAHSPLHF.

The V call is TRBV5-1, the J call TRBJ1-2; 11 bases align to TRBD1. Unmatched junction bases numbered 2, after V lost 3 bases and J lost 1 base. CDR3 length: 15 residues. Germline assignment: CDR1 SGHRS and CDR2 YFSETQ. The CDR3 here is CASSSGTGGNYGYTF. Here the CDR3 DNA reads TGCGCCAGCAGCTCGGGGACAGGGGGTAACTATGGCTACACCTTC.

The chain links TRBV5-5 to TRBJ1-3; TRBD1 is a possible D gene (5 bases). The germline gives CDR1 SGHKS, CDR2 YYEKEE (reference sequence). This CDR3 has 15 residues. V was cut by 2 bases and J by 0 bases, with 9 bases left in between. The CDR3 DNA sequence: TGTGCCAGCAGCTTACAGGAAATCTCTGGAAACACCATATATTTT. Encoded protein: CASSLQEISGNTIYF.

This clone was counted a few times. The V and J genes are TRBV11-2 and TRBJ2-7, with 9 bases that match TRBD2. CDR3 length: 16 residues. In germline, CDR1 is SGHAT, CDR2 FQNNGV. The J segment lost 5 bases and the V segment lost 3 bases, leaving 11 bases of the junction unmatched. The CDR3: CASSFLSGGQTHEQYF. The CDR3 DNA follows: TGTGCCAGCAGCTTCTTGAGCGGGGGGCAGACCCACGAGCAGTACTTC.

The chain has TRBV19 and TRBJ1-3, with TRBD1 identical over 7 bases. The CDR3 contains 14 residues. The V gene's germline CDR1 is LNHDA and CDR2 SQIVND (reference sequence). The V gene end was trimmed by 4 bases and the J gene end by 10 bases; junction bases not matched to a gene: 10. The CDR3 spells CASSTGTAKDTIYF. CDR3 DNA: TGTGCCAGTAGTACCGGGACAGCCAAAGATACCATATATTTT.

In this sample, this clone turned up once. This chain links TRBV9 with TRBJ2-1; D could derive from TRBD1 or TRBD2 (5 bases each). The germline V and J ends were trimmed by 2 bases and 6 bases, with 12 bases remaining between them. The CDR3 loop spans 14 amino acids. CDR1 and CDR2 (germline): SGDLS, YYNGEE. CDR3 loop: CASSVRDPSNEQFF. The CDR3 DNA sequence: TGTGCCAGCAGCGTTCGGGACCCAAGCAATGAGCAGTTCTTC.

This chain joins TRBV27 and TRBJ2-4; 9 positions agree with TRBD2. V lost 6 bases and J lost 16; bases outside the gene matches: 10. Germline lookup yields CDR1 MNHEY and CDR2 SMNVEV (reference sequence). CDR3 length equals 12 residues. The DNA for the CDR3 is TGTGCCAGCAGCAAACCGGGACTAGCAACTTACTTC. It translates to CASSKPGLATYF.

This chain links TRBV6-6 with TRBJ1-1, with 8 bases aligning to TRBD1. The V segment lost 2 bases and the J segment 4 bases; nucleotides outside the gene matches: 3. The length of the CDR3 is 14 residues. The V gene's germline CDR1 is MNHNY and CDR2 SVGAGI (reference sequence). The CDR3 DNA is TGTGCCAGCAGTTACAGGACAGGGAGCACTGAAGCTTTCTTT. Encoded protein: CASSYRTGSTEAFF.

V and J are TRBV30 and TRBJ2-3; 10 positions match TRBD2. V shed 1 base, J shed 0 bases, and the junction held 13 bases outside the gene matches. CDR3 length: 19 residues. Looked up from germline, CDR1 is GTSNPN and CDR2 is SVGIG (reference sequence). The CDR3 coding sequence is TGTGCCTGGAGTGGAAGCGGGGGGGAAACCCTTACTAGCACAGATACGCAGTATTTT. This encodes CAWSGSGGETLTSTDTQYF.

The chain employs TRBV7-3 and TRBJ2-2, with 7 bases fitting TRBD1. This CDR3 has 17 amino acids. Germline-derived CDR1 and CDR2 are SGHTA and FQGTGA. The J segment lost 1 base and the V segment lost 2 bases, leaving 7 bases of the junction unmatched. The CDR3 loop reads CASSLGPDRVNTGELFF. For the CDR3, the DNA is TGTGCCAGCAGCTTAGGCCCTGACAGGGTGAACACCGGGGAGCTGTTTTTT.

The chain couples TRBV4-1 to TRBJ1-1, with 8 bases matching TRBD1. The germline gives CDR1 MGHRA, CDR2 YSYEKL. Germline trimming cut 4 bases from V and 5 bases from J; bases unmatched to any gene: 9. The CDR3 consists of 15 residues. The CDR3 protein is CASSPRAGGLTEAFF. In DNA, the CDR3 is TGCGCCAGCAGCCCCCGGGCAGGGGGCTTAACTGAAGCTTTCTTT.

V gene TRBV18 combines with J gene TRBJ2-1, with 7 bases aligning to TRBD1. CDR1 and CDR2 from the germline V gene are KGHSH and LQKENI. The CDR3 covers 17 residues. With V trimmed by 4 bases and J by 0 bases, 9 bases remained unmatched. CDR3 amino acids: CASSLGFGTDSYNEQFF. The CDR3 DNA is TGTGCCAGCTCACTCGGCTTCGGGACAGACTCCTACAATGAGCAGTTCTTC.

The chain uses TRBV4-2 and TRBJ1-3; the D is unclear. V was trimmed by 8 bases and J by 0 bases, leaving 8 bases between them. The germline V gene encodes CDR1 LGHNA and CDR2 YNFKEQ. There are 13 residues in the CDR3. Here the CDR3 DNA reads TGTGCCAGCTCAGGCGACTCTGGAAACACCATATATTTT. Translation gives CASSGDSGNTIYF.

This clone was counted a few times. The CDR3 loop is CASSHADGDQRAGELFF. The CDR3 DNA sequence: TGCGCCAGCAGCCACGCGGATGGGGATCAGCGGGCCGGGGAGCTGTTTTTT. The chain employs TRBV4-1 and TRBJ2-2, with a weak D call TRBD2 (6 bases). Germline loops: CDR1 MGHRA, CDR2 YSYEKL. V gave up 3 bases and J gave up 6 bases, with 20 bases separating them. This CDR3 contains 17 residues.

V is TRBV27 and J is TRBJ2-1; D is perhaps TRBD2 (5 bases). Germline V CDR1 and CDR2: MNHEY, SMNVEV (reference sequence). V lost 2 bases to trimming and J lost 9 bases, with 8 bases between them. This CDR3 has 12 residues. CDR3 residues: CASSLRGGEQFF. The CDR3, as DNA: TGTGCCAGCAGTTTACGGGGTGGTGAGCAGTTCTTC.

The chain links TRBV9 to TRBJ1-2, with unresolved D. V lost 0 bases to trimming and J lost 5 bases, with 14 bases between them. The length of the CDR3 is 15 residues. Germline CDR1 reads SGDLS; CDR2 reads YYNGEE. CDR3 region: CASSVVGSPRYGYTF. CDR3 sequence (DNA): TGTGCCAGCAGCGTAGTGGGGTCGCCCCGGTATGGCTACACCTTC.

The gene calls are TRBV2 and TRBJ1-2; no clear D gene. With 5 bases removed from V and 5 bases from J, the gap between germline ends came to 12 bases. The CDR3 covers 13 residues. CDR1 is SNHLY, CDR2 FYNNEI, per germline. This CDR3 is CASSKGPEYGYTF. CDR3 nucleotides: TGTGCCAGCAGTAAGGGCCCAGAGTATGGCTACACCTTC. Full variable domain (remainder filled in from reference TRBV2 and TRBJ1-2): EPEVTQTPSHQVTQMGQEVILRCVPISNHLYFYWYRQILGQKVEFLVSFYNNEISEKSEIFDDQFSVERPDGSNFTLKIRSTKLEDSAMYFCASSKGPEYGYTFGSGTRLTVV.

The count of this clone is one. CDR3 sequence reads: CASGSRISGNTIYF. CDR3 sequence (DNA): TGTGCTAGTGGTTCCAGGATCTCTGGAAACACCATATATTTT. The chain combines TRBV12-5 with TRBJ1-3; D is uncertain. The V gene's germline CDR1 is LGHNT and CDR2 FRNRAP. V shed 4 bases and J shed 0 bases, with 7 bases lying between them. The CDR3 runs to 14 residues.

The chain has TRBV27 and TRBJ2-1; the match to TRBD2 covers 14 bases. V was clipped by 0 bases and J by 10 bases; unmatched bases: 2. Germline V lookup: CDR1 MNHEY, CDR2 SMNVEV (reference sequence). The CDR3 totals 15 residues. For the CDR3, the DNA is TGTGCCAGCAGTTTATCGACTAGCGGGAGGGGGGAGCAGTTCTTC. Protein: CASSLSTSGRGEQFF.

The CDR3 region has the DNA TGCGCCAGCAGCCAAGCACAAGGGTTCACTGAAGCTTTCTTT. Translated, it gives CASSQAQGFTEAFF. This chain joins TRBV4-1 and TRBJ1-1; no clear D gene. The CDR3 runs 14 residues. Per germline, CDR1 MGHRA and CDR2 YSYEKL. V was cut by 1 base and J by 4 bases, with 10 bases left in between.

The CDR3, as DNA: TGTGCCAGCAGACCGGCCTCATCCTACGAGCAGTACTTC. Translated: CASRPASSYEQYF. The rearrangement joins TRBV6-1 to TRBJ2-7; D uncertain. Trimming removed 6 bases at V and 1 base at J, with 10 bases between. This CDR3 has 13 residues. Germline V gives CDR1 MNHNS, CDR2 SASEGT.

The V call is TRBV7-3, the J call TRBJ2-2; 9 positions agree with TRBD2. Germline CDR1 SGHTA, CDR2 FQGTGA. The CDR3 is 17 amino acids. The V segment lost 4 bases and the J segment 1 base; nucleotides outside the gene matches: 7. In DNA form, the CDR3 reads TGTGCCAGCAGCTCAAACCAAGCGGGAGGGAACACCGGGGAGCTGTTTTTT. Its protein is CASSSNQAGGNTGELFF.

The rearrangement uses TRBV9 and TRBJ2-5; the D gene is possibly TRBD1 (6 bases). Trimming pared 3 bases from V and 7 bases from J, leaving 13 bases between. CDR3 length equals 13 residues. Per the germline V gene, CDR1 is SGDLS and CDR2 is YYNGEE. The DNA for the CDR3 is TGTGCCAGCAGCGGGCAGGGGTTGGGGACCCAGTACTTC. Its protein is CASSGQGLGTQYF.

J is TRBJ2-5 and V is TRBV5-1, with 9 bases lining up with TRBD1. The CDR3 runs 14 residues. After removal of 4 bases from V and 3 bases from J, the junction contained 4 bases not matched to a gene. Germline V gene lookup returns CDR1 SGHRS and CDR2 YFSETQ. CDR3 amino acids: CASSDTGGEETQYF. The CDR3 DNA is TGCGCCAGCAGCGACACAGGGGGCGAAGAGACCCAGTACTTC.